These 14 T cell receptor beta chains came from one sample sequenced in a study of T-cell memory formation after mild COVID-19. TCRdb reanalysed the 5' RACE reads using MiXCR and keeps one entry per CDR3 protein. The repertoire has 530,000 or so distinct CDR3 sequences, 17% of them found once; the top ten carry about 8.1%. The sample consisted of PBMCs or a T cell subset sorted from them (not recorded which). Receptor source: an adult woman who had mild COVID-19 (a few samples of this study predate the infection). Cell type and time point are not known.

CDR3 region: CASSSPLEHTSTDTQYF. The CDR3 DNA reads as TGTGCCAGCAGCTCACCGTTAGAACACACAAGCACAGATACGCAGTATTTT. The chain joins TRBV7-2 to TRBJ2-3; D call uncertain. Germline CDR1 and CDR2: SGHTA and FQGNSA. Between the trimmed V and J ends, which lost 4 bases and 0 bases, there was a span of 17 bases. The CDR3 totals 17 residues.

This clonotype was seen ten or more times. The genes are TRBV5-1 and TRBJ1-1, with TRBD1 matching 7 bases. Germline CDR1 and CDR2: SGHRS and YFSETQ. This CDR3 comprises 12 residues. The junction had 6 bases not matched to a gene; V was cut back by 5 bases and J by 8 bases. CDR3 in amino acids: CASRIDRAEAFF. CDR3 nucleotides: TGCGCCAGCAGGATCGACAGGGCCGAAGCTTTCTTT. The whole variable domain, filled in from reference TRBV5-1 and TRBJ1-1, reads KAGVTQTPRYLIKTRGQQVTLSCSPISGHRSVSWYQQTPGQGLQFLFEYFSETQRNKGNFPGRFSGRQFSNSRSEMNVSTLELGDSALYLCASRIDRAEAFFGQGTRLTVV.

This clonotype was picked up a small number of times. The chain recombines TRBV7-6 with TRBJ2-1, with 7 positions matching TRBD1. V lost 5 bases and J lost 2; bases outside the gene matches: 9. Per germline, CDR1 SGHVS and CDR2 FNYEAQ. This CDR3 has 16 residues. For the CDR3, the DNA is TGTGCCAGCAGCCCCAGACAGGGCCATACCTACAATGAGCAGTTCTTC. Translated, it gives CASSPRQGHTYNEQFF.

This clonotype turned up a few times. The rearrangement uses TRBV4-3 and TRBJ1-1; D is undetermined. The germline gives CDR1 LGHNA, CDR2 YSLEER. With 0 bases removed from V and 7 bases from J, the gap between germline ends came to 12 bases. CDR3 length: 14 amino acids. The CDR3 DNA sequence: TGCGCCAGCAGCCAAGATCAACAGAGCTTTGAAGCTTTCTTT. It translates to CASSQDQQSFEAFF.

This chain links TRBV20-1 with TRBJ1-2; 7 bases are a match to TRBD1. V shed 2 bases and J 8 bases; nucleotides not matched to a gene: 5. The CDR3 extends over 12 amino acids. CDR1 and CDR2 (germline): DFQATT, SNEGSKA (reference sequence). The CDR3, as DNA: TGCAGTGCTAGATCTAGACAGGGCGGCTACACCTTC. Translating gives CSARSRQGGYTF.

V gene TRBV6-1 combines with J gene TRBJ2-3, with 11 positions matching TRBD2. J lost 4 bases, V lost 7 bases, and 10 bases had no gene match. Germline V CDR1 and CDR2: MNHNS, SASEGT. The CDR3 sequence is 16 residues long. As DNA, the CDR3 is TGTGCCAGCATCCCCTTAGCGGGGGGGCTTGCAGATACGCAGTATTTT. It translates to CASIPLAGGLADTQYF.

This clonotype was observed many times. The rearrangement uses TRBV6-2 or TRBV6-3 and TRBJ2-7; no firm D call. In germline, CDR1 is MNHEY, CDR2 SVGEGT. The germline V and J ends were trimmed by 2 bases and 1 base, with 6 bases remaining between them. The CDR3 contains 13 residues. The chain's CDR3 is CASSYGMSYEQYF. The DNA for the CDR3 is TGTGCCAGCAGTTACGGGATGTCCTACGAGCAGTACTTC.

This clonotype was recorded at least ten times. The chain uses TRBV30 and TRBJ2-7; TRBD1 matches at 9 bases. Germline trimming cut 0 bases from V and 5 bases from J; bases unmatched to any gene: 5. This CDR3 region has 14 residues. Germline values: CDR1 GTSNPN, CDR2 SVGIG (reference sequence). The DNA for the CDR3 is TGTGCCTGGAGTGTACAGGGGGCGCTCCACGAGCAGTACTTC. Protein sequence: CAWSVQGALHEQYF.

This clonotype occurred a few times. V and J are TRBV7-3 and TRBJ2-1, with D possibly TRBD2 on 5 matching bases. V was cut by 5 bases and J by 9 bases, with 14 bases left in between. Germline CDR1 is SGHTA and CDR2 is FQGTGA. There are 13 residues in the CDR3. The CDR3, as DNA: TGTGCCAGCAGCACCCTCCCCCGGGGTGAGCAGTTCTTC. Translated, it gives CASSTLPRGEQFF. The full variable domain, with the rest looked up from reference TRBV7-3 and TRBJ2-1, is GAGVSQTPSNKVTEKGKYVELRCDPISGHTALYWYRQSLGQGPEFLIYFQGTGAADDSGLPNDRFFAVRPEGSVSTLKIQRTERGDSAVYLCASSTLPRGEQFFGPGTRLTVL.

The V and J genes are TRBV7-9 and TRBJ2-1; the match to TRBD1 covers 8 bases. Germline loops: CDR1 SEHNR, CDR2 FQNEAQ (reference sequence). The CDR3 is 15 amino acids. V was clipped by 2 bases and J by 4 bases; unmatched bases: 4. The CDR3 sequence: CASSLLQGVYNEQFF. The CDR3 DNA reads as TGTGCCAGCAGCTTACTACAGGGGGTTTACAATGAGCAGTTCTTC.

This clonotype was counted only a few times. This chain connects TRBV7-9 to TRBJ2-5; TRBD1 might be the D (5 bases). Deletions cut 0 bases from V and 4 bases from J, with 12 bases between. Germline V gene lookup returns CDR1 SEHNR and CDR2 FQNEAQ (reference sequence). The CDR3 has 15 residues. The CDR3: CASSLALQGTETQYF. CDR3 bases: TGTGCCAGCAGCTTAGCGCTTCAGGGTACAGAGACCCAGTACTTC.

This clonotype was found many times. The rearrangement uses TRBV4-1 and TRBJ1-1; TRBD1 is a possible D gene (6 bases). The germline V gene encodes CDR1 MGHRA and CDR2 YSYEKL. CDR3 length: 16 residues. V was shortened by 4 bases and J by 5 bases, with 20 bases between the two germline ends. The CDR3 loop is CASSLRGGGAYTEAFF. The CDR3 region has the DNA TGCGCCAGCAGCCTCCGAGGGGGGGGCGCGTATACTGAAGCTTTCTTT.

This clonotype was found a few times. The chain couples TRBV27 to TRBJ2-1; possibly TRBD1 or TRBD2 for D (5 bases each). The CDR3 is 17 amino acids. V lost 6 bases, J lost 5 bases, and 23 bases lay in between. Per germline, CDR1 MNHEY and CDR2 SMNVEV (reference sequence). The CDR3 loop is CASSNLPGTKTNNEQFF. In nucleotides, the CDR3 is TGTGCCAGCAGCAACCTCCCCGGGACGAAGACTAACAATGAGCAGTTCTTC.

The chain couples TRBV10-3 to TRBJ2-3, with 8 bases that match TRBD1. The V and J ends lost 4 bases and 2 bases, in that order; junction bases with no gene match: 2. Per germline, CDR1 ENHRY and CDR2 SYGVKD. The CDR3 is 14 amino acids. This chain's CDR3 is CAISGTGPTDTQYF. The CDR3 DNA is TGTGCCATCAGTGGGACAGGGCCCACAGATACGCAGTATTTT.